This TCR beta chain was documented in a study of blood T cell repertoires in COVID-19. The overall study: Material from acute and convalescent COVID-19 was sourced from the United States, Italy and Spain.

The CDR3 length is 15 residues. With V trimmed by 0 bases and J by 2 bases, 4 bases remained unmatched. Participant ages covered roughly 18 to 89 years across 20 to 25 US areas. Method: immunoSEQ multiplex PCR; TCRdb's copy keeps in-frame clones and lacks some. The table records fewer than 350,000 clones, 87% of them present only once. V gene TRBV5-7 combines with J gene TRBJ2-7; 8 nucleotides match TRBD1. TRBV5-7 is assigned to the ORF class and has an uncertain function. The TCR comes from a woman aged 40 to 55 who had recovered from COVID-19. The sequenced material came from PBMCs or T cells enriched from blood (not recorded which). The CDR3 reads CASSLVGDRTYEQYF. The CDR3 DNA reads TGTGCCAGCAGCTTGGTGGGGGACAGGACCTACGAGCAGTACTTC.